This TCR beta chain emerged from a study of blood T cell repertoires in COVID-19. For the study at large: From the United States, Italy and Spain came samples of acute and convalescent COVID-19.

CDR1 is ENHRY, CDR2 SYGVKD, per germline. V lost 10 bases to trimming and J lost 4 bases; unmatched junction nucleotides: 5. This CDR3 comprises 12 residues. Under the authors' procedure: Amplified reference gene primers provided the basis for estimating nucleated cell counts. Assay: immunoSEQ multiplex PCR; the TCRdb copy retains only in-frame clones and omits some. For V, J and clone size, that table is used; D and trimming come from the DNA. The repertoire holds some 260,000 clones, with 70% to 90% as singletons. This clone was counted once. The material sequenced was peripheral blood. This receptor was obtained from a woman in her thirties or forties who had recovered from COVID-19. The chain links TRBV10-3 to TRBJ2-3, with 7 bases identical to TRBD1. The CDR3 region has the DNA TGTGCCACAAACAGGGGTGCAGATACGCAGTATTTT. It yields the protein CATNRGADTQYF.